This T cell receptor (beta chain) was sequenced during a study of T-cell reconstitution after alpha-beta-depleted transplantation in children. Unique molecular identifiers were built into the TCRbeta library. TCRdb re-derived calls from the PCR reads in MiXCR, one entry per CDR3 protein. Of about 610,000 distinct CDR3 sequences listed, over 9.5% are singletons. This CDR3 contains 11 residues. Deletions cut 5 bases from V and 10 bases from J, with 14 bases between. The germline CDR1 and CDR2 sequences are DFQATT and SNEGSKA (reference sequence). Sequences were derived from PBMCs from the stem cell graft donor, sampled from the stem cell graft. The V call is TRBV20-1, the J call TRBJ1-1; D might be TRBD1 (5 bases). This TCR was sampled from a human donor who donated a stem cell graft to a child with acute myeloid leukemia. CDR3 sequence reads: CSAGDLKRAFF. Written as DNA, the CDR3 is TGCAGTGCTGGGGACCTAAAGAGAGCTTTCTTT.